A single sample gave rise to the 9 T cell receptor beta chains below, sequenced in a study of T cells in Graves' hyperthyroidism and ophthalmopathy (dated by TCRdb to about 2019). Libraries were prepared through multiplex PCR. Sequenced on an Illumina HiSeq 2000. Amplification of TCR beta CDR3 regions was carried out from RNA transcripts. A first-round RT-PCR of the TCR CDR3 used the HTBI primer set with the Qiagen OneStep RT-PCR kit. TCRdb's own reprocessing of the public reads used fastp at Q25 and MiXCR and kept productive beta chains. Rows merge per CDR3 protein into single entries with the most common DNA and genes. Within this sample are a few hundred thousand distinct CDR3 sequences, with approximately 23% of them counted one time only. The top ten clonotypes cover around 54% of the sample. The sequenced sample consisted of blood. The receptors shown here come from a woman in her 70s with Graves' ophthalmopathy.

This clonotype has at least ten counts. J is TRBJ2-7 and V is TRBV2, with TRBD2 identical over 10 bases. J gave up 5 bases and V 6 bases, and 4 bases lay outside the gene matches. This CDR3 comprises 13 residues. Germline CDR1 reads SNHLY; CDR2 reads FYNNEI. The CDR3 nucleotides are TGTGCCAGCAGACCGGGACTAGCGAACGAGCAGTACTTC. This encodes CASRPGLANEQYF. Together with reference TRBV2 and TRBJ2-7, the CDR3 gives the full variable domain: EPEVTQTPSHQVTQMGQEVILRCVPISNHLYFYWYRQILGQKVEFLVSFYNNEISEKSEIFDDQFSVERPDGSNFTLKIRSTKLEDSAMYFCASRPGLANEQYFGPGTRLTVT.

This clonotype has a count of ten or more. The CDR3: CASSLGRQSTDTQYF. CDR3 nucleotides: TGTGCCAGCAGTTTAGGGAGGCAATCCACAGATACGCAGTATTTT. The V and J genes are TRBV12-3 or TRBV12-4 and TRBJ2-3; D might be TRBD2 (5 bases). V was shortened by 1 base and J by 2 bases, with 10 bases between the two germline ends. The CDR3 is 15 residues long.

The sample holds many counts of this clonotype. The chain joins TRBV2 to TRBJ1-5; no firm D call. Trimming removed 1 base from V and 4 bases from J, with 8 bases in between. Per the germline V gene, CDR1 is SNHLY and CDR2 is FYNNEI. The CDR3 runs to 14 residues. The CDR3 loop is CASSEVLENQPQHF. CDR3 sequence (DNA): TGTGCCAGCAGTGAAGTCTTAGAGAATCAGCCCCAGCATTTT.

This clonotype occurred a few times. The genes are TRBV5-1 and TRBJ2-1; either TRBD1 or TRBD2 may fit D (6 bases each). Trimming removed 0 bases at V and 5 bases at J, with 15 bases between. Germline V gives CDR1 SGHRS, CDR2 YFSETQ. The CDR3 spans 16 residues. The DNA for the CDR3 is TGCGCCAGCAGCTTGGTCCGCGGGGCAGGGGACAATGAGCAGTTCTTC. Translated, it gives CASSLVRGAGDNEQFF.

This clonotype was seen a handful of times. The chain couples TRBV7-3 to TRBJ2-6; D unclear. From germline, CDR1 is SGHTA and CDR2 FQGTGA. CDR3 length: 13 residues. V gave up 5 bases and J gave up 3 bases, with 5 bases separating them. The CDR3 sequence is CASSPYGANVLTF. The DNA for the CDR3 is TGTGCCAGCAGCCCTTATGGGGCCAACGTCCTGACTTTC.

As regards this clonotype: Mismatch with germline at one junction end may stem from a read error. This sequence joins TRBV3-1 and TRBJ1-2; 12 bases align to TRBD1. CDR1 LGHDT and CDR2 YNNKEL come from the germline V gene (reference sequence). The CDR3 is 19 amino acids. CDR3 residues: CASTQRGNHGTGGSGGYTF. CDR3 bases: TGTGCCAGCACCCAAAGGGGCAACCATGGGACAGGGGGCTCTGGCGGCTACACCTTC.

This chain links TRBV7-2 with TRBJ1-3; 7 nucleotides line up with TRBD1. J lost 2 bases, V lost 0 bases, and 1 base had no gene match. CDR1 SGHTA and CDR2 FQGNSA come from the germline V gene. The CDR3 length is 15 residues. Written as DNA, the CDR3 is TGTGCCAGCAGCTTAGCAACAGGGGCTGGAAACACCATATATTTT. Amino acids: CASSLATGAGNTIYF.

This clonotype came up a few times. The chain carries TRBV6-1 and TRBJ2-1, with D possibly matching TRBD1 (8 bases). Germline lookup yields CDR1 MNHNS and CDR2 SASEGT. V was cut by 2 bases and J by 6 bases, with 20 bases left in between. The CDR3 runs to 17 residues. The CDR3 is CASSENHRGGTLNEQFF. CDR3 sequence (DNA): TGTGCCAGCAGTGAAAATCACAGGGGGGGGACTCTCAATGAGCAGTTCTTC.

This rearrangement joins TRBV7-8 to TRBJ1-5; no definite D call. The germline V and J ends were trimmed by 2 bases and 1 base, with 9 bases remaining between them. The CDR3 is 15 amino acids. The germline CDR1 and CDR2 sequences are SGHVS and FQNEAQ. This chain's CDR3 is CASSLTSGSNQPQHF. For the CDR3, the DNA is TGTGCCAGCAGCTTAACGTCGGGGAGCAATCAGCCCCAGCATTTT.